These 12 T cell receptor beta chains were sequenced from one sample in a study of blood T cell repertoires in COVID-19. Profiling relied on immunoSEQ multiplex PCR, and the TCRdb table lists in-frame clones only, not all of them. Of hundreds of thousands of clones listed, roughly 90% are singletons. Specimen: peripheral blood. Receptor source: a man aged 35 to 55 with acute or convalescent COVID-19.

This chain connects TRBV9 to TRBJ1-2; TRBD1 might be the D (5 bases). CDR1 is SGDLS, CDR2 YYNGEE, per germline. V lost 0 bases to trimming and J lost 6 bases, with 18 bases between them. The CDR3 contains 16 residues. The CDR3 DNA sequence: TGTGCCAGCAGCGTAGGGTTATCAGGGTTTGTCGATGGCTACACCTTC. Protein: CASSVGLSGFVDGYTF.

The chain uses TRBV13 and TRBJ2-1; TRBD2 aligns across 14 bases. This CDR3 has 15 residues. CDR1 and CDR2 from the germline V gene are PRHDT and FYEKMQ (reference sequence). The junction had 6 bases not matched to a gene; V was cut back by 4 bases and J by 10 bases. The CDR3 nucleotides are TGTGCCAGCAGCTGGGGACTAGCGGGAGTAGGGGAGCAGTTCTTC. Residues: CASSWGLAGVGEQFF.

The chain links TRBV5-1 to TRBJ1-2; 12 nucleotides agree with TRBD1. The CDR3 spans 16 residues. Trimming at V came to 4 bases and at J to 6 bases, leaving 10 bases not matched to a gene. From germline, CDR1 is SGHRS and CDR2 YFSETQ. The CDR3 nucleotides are TGCGCCAGCAGCCCTCTTGGTGGGACAGGGGGCAATGGCTACACCTTC. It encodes CASSPLGGTGGNGYTF. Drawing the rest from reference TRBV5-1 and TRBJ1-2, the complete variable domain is KAGVTQTPRYLIKTRGQQVTLSCSPISGHRSVSWYQQTPGQGLQFLFEYFSETQRNKGNFPGRFSGRQFSNSRSEMNVSTLELGDSALYLCASSPLGGTGGNGYTFGSGTRLTVV.

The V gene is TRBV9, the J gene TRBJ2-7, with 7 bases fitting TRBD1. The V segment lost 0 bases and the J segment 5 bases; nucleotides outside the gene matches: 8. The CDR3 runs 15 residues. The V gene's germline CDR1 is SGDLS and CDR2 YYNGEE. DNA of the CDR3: TGTGCCAGCAGCGTAGACGACAGGGTCCCCAACGAGCAGTACTTC. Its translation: CASSVDDRVPNEQYF. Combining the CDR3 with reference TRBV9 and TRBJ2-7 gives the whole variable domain DSGVTQTPKHLITATGQRVTLRCSPRSGDLSVYWYQQSLDQGLQFLIQYYNGEERAKGNILERFSAQQFPDLHSELNLSSLELGDSALYFCASSVDDRVPNEQYFGPGTRLTVT.

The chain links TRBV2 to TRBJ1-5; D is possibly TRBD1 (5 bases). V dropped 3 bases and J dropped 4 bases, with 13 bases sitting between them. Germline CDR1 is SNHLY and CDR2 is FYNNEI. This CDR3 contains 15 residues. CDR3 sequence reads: CASSEVGRENQPQHF. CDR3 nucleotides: TGTGCCAGCAGTGAGGTGGGACGGGAGAATCAGCCCCAGCATTTT.

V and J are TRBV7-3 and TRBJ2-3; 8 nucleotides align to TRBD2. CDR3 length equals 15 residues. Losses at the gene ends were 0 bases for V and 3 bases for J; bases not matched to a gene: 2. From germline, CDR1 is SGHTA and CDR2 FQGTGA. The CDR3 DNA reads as TGTGCCAGCAGCTTAACGGCTAGCGGGACAGATACGCAGTATTTT. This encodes CASSLTASGTDTQYF.

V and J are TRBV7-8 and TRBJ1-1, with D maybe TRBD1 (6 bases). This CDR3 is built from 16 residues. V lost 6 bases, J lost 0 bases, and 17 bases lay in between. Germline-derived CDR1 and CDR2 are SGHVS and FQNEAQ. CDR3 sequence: CASREAGVRLNTEAFF. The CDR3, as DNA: TGTGCCAGCAGGGAAGCAGGGGTAAGGTTGAACACTGAAGCTTTCTTT.

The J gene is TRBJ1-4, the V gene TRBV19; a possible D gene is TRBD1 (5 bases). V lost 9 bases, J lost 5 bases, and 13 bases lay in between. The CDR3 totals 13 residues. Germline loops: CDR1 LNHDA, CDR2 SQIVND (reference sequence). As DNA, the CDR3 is TGTGCCAGCACAATGACAGAAAATGAAAAACTGTTTTTT. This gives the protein CASTMTENEKLFF.

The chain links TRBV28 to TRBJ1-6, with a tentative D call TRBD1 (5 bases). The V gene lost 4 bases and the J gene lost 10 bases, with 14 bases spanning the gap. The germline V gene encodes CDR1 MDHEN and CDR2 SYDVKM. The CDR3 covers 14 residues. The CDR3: CASSSGLNLSPLHF. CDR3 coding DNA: TGTGCCAGCAGTTCGGGACTTAATCTCTCACCCCTCCACTTT.

CDR3 sequence: CASSEEGGTLSYEQYF. In nucleotides, the CDR3 is TGTGCCAGCAGTGAAGAGGGAGGGACATTATCCTACGAGCAGTACTTC. The chain combines TRBV25-1 with TRBJ2-7; the D gene is possibly TRBD2 (7 bases). V lost 2 bases and J 1 base, leaving 15 bases between the germline ends. Germline values: CDR1 MGHDK, CDR2 SYGVNS. This CDR3 region has 16 residues.

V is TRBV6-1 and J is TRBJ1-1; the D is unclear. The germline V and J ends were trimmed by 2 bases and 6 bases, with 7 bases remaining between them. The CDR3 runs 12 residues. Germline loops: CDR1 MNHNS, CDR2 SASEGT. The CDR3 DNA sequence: TGTGCCAGCAGTGAATCTGGGCCTGAAGCTTTCTTT. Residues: CASSESGPEAFF.

The CDR3 reads CASSEAPPPRKRDEQFF. The CDR3 bases are TGTGCCAGCAGTGAAGCGCCCCCCCCCAGAAAGAGGGATGAGCAGTTCTTC. The V gene is TRBV2, the J gene TRBJ2-1; D is perhaps TRBD2 (5 bases). This CDR3 is 17 amino acids long. CDR1 and CDR2 (germline): SNHLY, FYNNEI. Trimming left V 0 bases short and J 8 bases short, with 20 bases between.